This entry concerns a single T cell receptor beta chain. The sample holds other DNA sequences that translate to the same CDR3. These data are taken from a study of blood T cell repertoires in COVID-19. Study background: Samples came from the United States, Italy and Spain, spanning acute and convalescent COVID-19. T cells, B-cell-depleted T cells, or PBMCs supplied cDNA or gDNA.

Germline values: CDR1 KGHSH, CDR2 LQKENI. V was pared by 3 bases and J by 5 bases, with 11 bases between. CDR3 length equals 14 residues. Methods used by the authors: Reference gene primer amplification yielded estimated nucleated cell counts. Sequencing was performed with immunoSEQ multiplex PCR; in TCRdb, only in-frame clones are kept and a portion is missing. V and J calls and clone size come straight from that table; D and trimming were deduced from the DNA. The table shows some 370,000 clones, with 90% occurring only once. Input material: peripheral blood. The receptor was isolated from a man aged 18-30 years with active or convalescent COVID-19. V and J are TRBV18 and TRBJ1-5; maybe TRBD1 (5 bases). CDR3 sequence reads: CASSPTGGDQPQHF. As DNA, the CDR3 is TGTGCCAGCTCACCCACCGGGGGGGATCAGCCCCAGCATTTT.